This T cell receptor (beta chain) derives from a study of persistence of HIV-infected CD4 T cells. In germline, CDR1 is SGHDN, CDR2 FVKESK. The CDR3 is 16 residues long. J was trimmed by 2 bases and V by 4 bases; bases with no gene match: 7. The libraries were made with immunoSEQ version 4 in survey mode. Profiling relied on immunoSEQ multiplex PCR, and the TCRdb table lists in-frame clones only, not all of them. The table has tens of thousands of clones, around 90% seen once. As concerns this clone: Its cognate antigen is unknown.

Nonspecific anti-CD3/anti-CD28 bead stimulation represents the broad CD4+ T cell repertoire. Sorting of responding CD4+ T cells relied on upregulated CD40 ligand together with CD69. This chain uses TRBV14 with TRBJ2-3; 9 bases are shared with TRBD2. The input for sequencing was CD4+ T cells sorted from PBMCs after roughly 18-hour stimulation, taken from a patient who received antiretroviral therapy. The TCR sequence derives from an adult woman with HIV who was CMV-seropositive. CDR3 region: CASSPLAGAPTDTQYF. The CDR3 DNA follows: TGTGCCAGCAGCCCTTTAGCGGGGGCCCCCACAGATACGCAGTATTTT.